The 27 T cell receptor beta chains below were found in one sample sequenced in a study of response to subunit inactivated influenza vaccine. One entry per CDR3 protein results from TCRdb running MiXCR on the RT-PCR reads. Altogether about 520,000 distinct CDR3 sequences are present, approximately 6.9% being singletons, with the ten largest covering around 13%. The sample was PBMCs from blood, taken around 2 years after vaccination. The receptors stem from a man between 50 and 75 years old who received an inactivated influenza vaccine.

This clonotype has at least ten counts. J is TRBJ2-7 and V is TRBV10-3; D is perhaps TRBD1 or TRBD2 (5 bases each). With 3 bases removed from V and 2 bases from J, the gap between germline ends came to 11 bases. CDR1 and CDR2 (germline): ENHRY, SYGVKD. CDR3 size: 14 residues. The CDR3 region has the DNA TGTGCCATCAGTGACAGGGAGATAACCTACGAGCAGTACTTC. Translated: CAISDREITYEQYF.

This chain connects TRBV12-3 or TRBV12-4 to TRBJ1-3, with a weak D call TRBD1 (6 bases). Between the trimmed V and J ends, which lost 7 bases and 4 bases, there was a span of 17 bases. This CDR3 has 15 residues. In DNA, the CDR3 is TGTGCCAGCACCTACACAGGGTTATCGGGAAACACCATATATTTT. The encoded protein is CASTYTGLSGNTIYF.

This clonotype has more than one count but fewer than ten. The J gene is TRBJ2-5, the V gene TRBV4-1, with TRBD2 as a possible D gene (5 bases). This CDR3 is built from 13 residues. The germline V gene has CDR1 MGHRA and CDR2 YSYEKL. Trimming left V 4 bases short and J 5 bases short, with 11 bases between. The DNA of the CDR3 is TGCGCCAGCAGCCTTTCGGGGTCTGAGACCCAGTACTTC. It translates to CASSLSGSETQYF.

In this sample, this clonotype turned up many times. V and J are TRBV6-1 and TRBJ1-1; the match to TRBD1 covers 12 bases. V trimming: 4 bases; J trimming: 0 bases; junction bases outside the gene matches: 6. CDR3 length: 17 amino acids. In germline, CDR1 is MNHNS, CDR2 SASEGT. This CDR3 reads CASSGGTGGWMNTEAFF. Here the CDR3 DNA reads TGTGCCAGCAGTGGGGGGACAGGGGGCTGGATGAACACTGAAGCTTTCTTT.

This clonotype has a count of ten or more. The J gene is TRBJ2-6, the V gene TRBV28; D gene ambiguous. Germline V gene data show CDR1 as MDHEN and CDR2 as SYDVKM. Trimming shortened V by 5 bases and J by 0 bases, and 11 bases separated the two germline ends. The CDR3 is 16 amino acids. The CDR3 nucleotides read TGTGCCAGCAGTGACCCCCGCTACTCTGGGGCCAACGTCCTGACTTTC. Encoded protein: CASSDPRYSGANVLTF.

This clonotype was recorded at least ten times. For the CDR3, the DNA is TGTGCCAGCATTCGCGATACAGGGTCTGATGGGGCCAACGTCCTGACTTTC. This encodes CASIRDTGSDGANVLTF. V gene TRBV6-1 combines with J gene TRBJ2-6, with D maybe TRBD1 (6 bases). Germline CDR1 is MNHNS and CDR2 is SASEGT. The CDR3 covers 17 residues. The germline V and J ends were trimmed by 7 bases and 3 bases, with 19 bases remaining between them.

This clonotype was recorded many times. The V gene is TRBV25-1, the J gene TRBJ2-6, with no clear D. The V gene's germline CDR1 is MGHDK and CDR2 SYGVNS. The CDR3 totals 15 residues. Trimming pared 2 bases from V and 0 bases from J, leaving 5 bases between. CDR3: CASSELHSGANVLTF. CDR3 nucleotide sequence: TGTGCCAGCAGTGAACTCCACTCTGGGGCCAACGTCCTGACTTTC.

The chain links TRBV29-1 to TRBJ1-4; TRBD1 agrees at 7 bases. The CDR3 is 13 amino acids. Trimming at V came to 7 bases and at J to 6 bases, leaving 8 bases not matched to a gene. Germline CDR1 and CDR2: SQVTM and ANQGSEA. Here the CDR3 reads CSAARGLDEKLFF. CDR3 coding DNA: TGCAGCGCTGCCAGGGGGTTGGATGAAAAACTGTTTTTT.

This clonotype has at least ten counts. The rearrangement joins TRBV5-8 to TRBJ2-1; the D gene is possibly TRBD1 (5 bases). V was trimmed by 1 base and J by 13 bases, leaving 21 bases between them. The CDR3 length is 15 residues. Germline-derived CDR1 and CDR2 are SGHTS and YDEGEE. The CDR3 nucleotides are TGTGCCAGCAGCTTGAGTTTATTAGGGGCGATGGGTCAGTTCTTC. Protein: CASSLSLLGAMGQFF. Combining the CDR3 with reference TRBV5-8 and TRBJ2-1 gives the whole variable domain EAGVTQSPTHLIKTRGQQATLRCSPISGHTSVYWYQQALGLGLQFLLWYDEGEERNRGNFPPRFSGRQFPNYSSELNVNALELEDSALYLCASSLSLLGAMGQFFGPGTRLTVL.

This clonotype was seen at least ten times. The junction shows a germline mismatch at one end, possibly a read error. The chain is built from TRBV6-1 and TRBJ2-4, with 10 positions matching TRBD2. This CDR3 spans 15 amino acids. Germline values: CDR1 MNHNS, CDR2 SASEGT. The CDR3 region has the DNA TGTGCCAGCAGTCAAGCGGGAGGGCCCAAAAACATTCAGTACTTC. Residues: CASSQAGGPKNIQYF.

This clonotype was seen at least ten times. The chain combines TRBV12-3 or TRBV12-4 with TRBJ1-1; D remains ambiguous. Trimming left V 3 bases short and J 4 bases short, with 12 bases between. The length of the CDR3 is 14 residues. CDR3 region: CASSLVGRRTEAFF. The DNA of the CDR3 is TGTGCCAGCAGTTTGGTAGGCCGCCGCACTGAAGCTTTCTTT.

This clonotype was seen a handful of times. The rearrangement links TRBV27 to TRBJ2-1; D call uncertain. V was clipped by 0 bases and J by 7 bases, with 7 bases between them. CDR1 and CDR2 (germline): MNHEY, SMNVEV (reference sequence). CDR3 length: 13 residues. The CDR3 DNA sequence: TGTGCCAGCAGTTTATCGTTCAGGAATGAGCAGTTCTTC. Translation: CASSLSFRNEQFF.

The genes are TRBV11-1 and TRBJ1-5; 10 bases are shared with TRBD1. With V trimmed by 1 base and J by 1 base, 13 bases remained unmatched. This CDR3 is built from 20 residues. Per germline, CDR1 SGHAT and CDR2 FQDESV (reference sequence). In nucleotides, the CDR3 is TGTGCCAGCAGCTTAGTGATCGGGACAGGGGCCGAATTAAGCAATCAGCCCCAGCATTTT. Amino acid sequence: CASSLVIGTGAELSNQPQHF.

The J gene is TRBJ1-5, the V gene TRBV11-1; D not resolved. V was shortened by 4 bases and J by 5 bases, with 9 bases between the two germline ends. The CDR3 contains 13 residues. The germline CDR1 and CDR2 sequences are SGHAT and FQDESV (reference sequence). Here the CDR3 reads CASSSAPDQPQHF. The CDR3 coding sequence is TGTGCCAGCAGCTCCGCCCCGGATCAGCCCCAGCATTTT.

This clonotype has a count of ten or more. The chain recombines TRBV25-1 with TRBJ2-1; 16 bases are a match to TRBD2. Germline values: CDR1 MGHDK, CDR2 SYGVNS. V shed 4 bases and J 5 bases; nucleotides not matched to a gene: 8. This CDR3 has 18 amino acids. DNA for the CDR3: TGTGCCAGCAGTGGGGGACTAGCGGGAGGGCCCAACAACAATGAGCAGTTCTTC. Translating gives CASSGGLAGGPNNNEQFF.

The chain uses TRBV9 and TRBJ1-2; D unresolved. Germline CDR1 and CDR2: SGDLS and YYNGEE. The germline V and J ends were trimmed by 0 bases and 8 bases, with 8 bases remaining between them. This CDR3 has 12 residues. In DNA, the CDR3 is TGTGCCAGCAGCGTAGCCGGGTACGGCTACACCTTC. It specifies CASSVAGYGYTF.

In this sample, this clonotype turned up many times. The chain joins TRBV12-3 or TRBV12-4 to TRBJ1-1; the D gene is possibly TRBD1 (5 bases). This CDR3 spans 14 amino acids. Trimming took 5 bases from V and 0 from J, leaving 10 bases between them. The CDR3 region has the DNA TGTGCCAGCAGTCAGGGAACCCTGAACACTGAAGCTTTCTTT. Protein product: CASSQGTLNTEAFF.

This clonotype was observed at least ten times. CDR3 in DNA: TGTGCCAGCCGGGGGTCGAACACCGGGGAGCTGTTTTTT. It encodes CASRGSNTGELFF. The genes are TRBV6-2 or TRBV6-3 and TRBJ2-2, with D tentatively TRBD2 (6 bases). Trimming cost V 8 bases and J 0 bases, with 7 bases left between them. The CDR3 length is 13 residues. Germline CDR1 reads MNHEY; CDR2 reads SVGEGT.

The J gene is TRBJ2-3, the V gene TRBV10-3; D is perhaps TRBD2 (7 bases). The CDR3 length is 16 residues. The ends were cut back, 5 bases at V and 2 bases at J, with 17 bases in the middle. Per germline, CDR1 ENHRY and CDR2 SYGVKD. The CDR3 coding sequence is TGTGCCATCAGTAGGGGGGGCGGACAACTCACAGATACGCAGTATTTT. It specifies CAISRGGGQLTDTQYF.

This clonotype has a count of ten or more. The CDR3 loop reads CASSLRRTLNRPPTEAFF. CDR3 sequence (DNA): TGTGCCAGCAGTTTACGACGGACATTGAACCGCCCGCCCACTGAAGCTTTCTTT. The chain couples TRBV12-3 or TRBV12-4 to TRBJ1-1; perhaps TRBD1 as D (5 bases). The CDR3 runs to 18 residues. V was shortened by 2 bases and J by 4 bases, with 23 bases between the two germline ends.

This clonotype was seen ten or more times. The J gene is TRBJ1-2, the V gene TRBV12-3 or TRBV12-4; weak D call: TRBD1 (5 bases). V lost 0 bases to trimming and J lost 4 bases, with 15 bases between them. CDR3 size: 16 residues. The DNA of the CDR3 is TGTGCCAGCAGTTTAGCGCATGTGGTGACAGTCTATGGCTACACCTTC. Translating it yields CASSLAHVVTVYGYTF.

This clonotype came up a few times. The V call is TRBV7-2, the J call TRBJ1-4, with D uncertain. Germline V gene lookup returns CDR1 SGHTA and CDR2 FQGNSA. The CDR3 spans 13 residues. V lost 6 bases to trimming and J lost 6 bases, with 11 bases between them. For the CDR3, the DNA is TGTGCCAGCAGATCGACTGAGTATGAAAAACTGTTTTTT. It encodes CASRSTEYEKLFF.

This clonotype was picked up many times. This sequence joins TRBV5-1 and TRBJ2-7; D gene uncertain. This CDR3 comprises 13 residues. Germline loops: CDR1 SGHRS, CDR2 YFSETQ. V gave up 0 bases and J gave up 6 bases, with 10 bases separating them. DNA for the CDR3: TGCGCCAGCAGCTTGGTTTTGCTAAGCGAGCAGTACTTC. This translates into CASSLVLLSEQYF.

There are many counts of this clonotype. V usage is TRBV20-1 and J usage is TRBJ2-1; 13 bases are shared with TRBD2. Trimming took 2 bases from V and 7 from J; bases not matched to a gene: 8. CDR1 is DFQATT and CDR2 is SNEGSKA in the germline V gene (reference sequence). The CDR3 length is 16 residues. CDR3 protein: CSARSSGLAGLNEQFF. The CDR3 DNA reads as TGCAGTGCTAGAAGTTCGGGACTAGCGGGGTTGAATGAGCAGTTCTTC.

The chain has TRBV7-2 and TRBJ2-7; TRBD2 matches at 8 bases. CDR3 length: 15 amino acids. Losses at the gene ends were 6 bases for V and 0 bases for J; bases not matched to a gene: 7. Germline CDR1 is SGHTA and CDR2 is FQGNSA. Here the CDR3 DNA reads TGTGCCAGCAGAATTAGCGGGGAGGTCTCCTACGAGCAGTACTTC. It codes for CASRISGEVSYEQYF.

This clonotype was recorded many times. The V call is TRBV6-1, the J call TRBJ2-6; D unclear. V was clipped by 3 bases and J by 0 bases, with 6 bases between them. This CDR3 is built from 15 residues. Germline-derived CDR1 and CDR2 are MNHNS and SASEGT. The CDR3: CASSDRFSGANVLTF. The CDR3 nucleotides are TGTGCCAGCAGTGACAGGTTCTCTGGGGCCAACGTCCTGACTTTC.

In its sample, this clonotype was seen a few times. This chain joins TRBV4-1 and TRBJ1-5; D is perhaps TRBD1 (6 bases). V gave up 4 bases and J gave up 6 bases, with 13 bases separating them. Germline V gives CDR1 MGHRA, CDR2 YSYEKL. The CDR3 is 14 amino acids. The CDR3 DNA reads as TGCGCCAGCAGCCCAACAGGGAGCGGTCAGCCCCAGCATTTT. Translated, it gives CASSPTGSGQPQHF.